This T cell receptor beta chain was observed in a study of cytomegalovirus exposure and HLA in healthy donors. Study findings and constraints: Most TCR beta V segments were productive about 90% or about 30% of the time in an earlier analysis. Among TCR sequences, most were rare, though some public TCRs appeared in many donors.

About this clone: Its antigen is not known.

CDR1 is SGHRS, CDR2 YFSETQ, per germline. The CDR3 covers 14 residues. V gave up 0 bases and J gave up 5 bases, with 8 bases separating them. The primer mix had 60 Vbeta and 13 Jbeta primers. Original handling: It was a later analysis that counted about 80 million unique TCR beta chains, of which some 12 million were shared. Clones were read by immunoSEQ multiplex PCR, and TCRdb kept only the in-frame ones, dropping some. V and J calls plus clone size are reproduced from that table; the DNA served to infer D and trimming. Of about 190,000 clones in the sample, roughly 80% are singletons; the top ten hold 1.6%.

The sample taken for sequencing was PBMCs. This chain joins TRBV5-1 and TRBJ1-4, with D unresolved. The origin of this receptor is a woman aged 18-30 years in good health and CMV-seronegative. The CDR3 here is CASSLVTGNEKLFF. The CDR3 DNA sequence: TGCGCCAGCAGCTTGGTTACCGGGAATGAAAAACTGTTTTTT.